This TCR beta chain was obtained from a study of patients and donors after allogeneic stem cell transplantation. One entry per CDR3 protein, called by TCRdb with MiXCR from the RT-PCR reads. The data hold 900,000 to 1,000,000 distinct CDR3 sequences, with over 15% observed a single time. Germline values: CDR1 SGHTA, CDR2 FQGTGA. V was cut by 1 base and J by 8 bases, with 10 bases left in between. This CDR3 is built from 13 residues. The clonotype was recovered from a human donor who was either an allogeneic HSCT recipient or a stem cell or donor lymphocyte infusion donor (not recorded which). It is not recorded whose cells these are; they may come from a transplant donor. This chain joins TRBV7-3 and TRBJ2-3; D gene uncertain. Material for sequencing was blood, either unsorted or a sorted T cell fraction (not recorded which). The CDR3 region has the DNA TGTGCCAGCAGCTTAAGAGAACGTGGTACGCAGTATTTT. Translated, it gives CASSLRERGTQYF. The full variable domain, with the rest looked up from reference TRBV7-3 and TRBJ2-3, is GAGVSQTPSNKVTEKGKYVELRCDPISGHTALYWYRQSLGQGPEFLIYFQGTGAADDSGLPNDRFFAVRPEGSVSTLKIQRTERGDSAVYLCASSLRERGTQYFGPGTRLTVL.